These 16 T cell receptor beta chains were all obtained from the same sample, sequenced in a study of T cells after yellow fever vaccination. TCRdb ran MiXCR on the 5' RACE reads and lists one entry per CDR3 protein. In the table there are 85,000 to 100,000 distinct CDR3 sequences, around 5.8% of which are singletons. The sequenced sample was CD8+ T cells sorted from PBMCs, obtained 10 days after the yellow fever booster vaccination. Receptors originate from a man aged 18-30 years who received the YFV17D yellow fever vaccine.

This sequence joins TRBV7-3 and TRBJ2-2, with D possibly TRBD2 on 5 matching bases. With 1 base removed from V and 6 bases from J, the gap between germline ends came to 12 bases. The CDR3 covers 15 residues. Germline assignment: CDR1 SGHTA and CDR2 FQGTGA. In DNA form, the CDR3 reads TGTGCCAGCAGCTTAAGAGGGCGTGGGCCCGGGGAGCTGTTTTTT. It specifies CASSLRGRGPGELFF.

This rearrangement joins TRBV4-3 to TRBJ1-1; the D gene is possibly TRBD1 (5 bases). This CDR3 has 19 amino acids. Trimming shortened V by 0 bases and J by 7 bases, and 27 bases separated the two germline ends. The germline V gene has CDR1 LGHNA and CDR2 YSLEER. CDR3 bases: TGCGCCAGCAGCCAAGATCGCCGGGGTCCCCACGCCGGGGGTATTGAAGCTTTCTTT. Its translation: CASSQDRRGPHAGGIEAFF.

This chain joins TRBV7-9 and TRBJ2-5; no reliable D call. Trimming pared 1 base from V and 3 bases from J, leaving 6 bases between. Germline-derived CDR1 and CDR2 are SEHNR and FQNEAQ (reference sequence). The CDR3 extends over 13 amino acids. For the CDR3, the DNA is TGTGCCAGCAGCTTAGGAGCCAAAGAGACCCAGTACTTC. Translating gives CASSLGAKETQYF.

This clonotype was seen a few times. V gene TRBV12-3 or TRBV12-4 combines with J gene TRBJ1-4; D remains ambiguous. This CDR3 contains 12 residues. V dropped 3 bases and J dropped 8 bases, with 7 bases sitting between them. CDR3: CASSFSREKLFF. The CDR3 DNA follows: TGTGCCAGCAGTTTTTCCCGCGAAAAACTGTTTTTT.

This clonotype was observed many times. The chain is built from TRBV6-2 or TRBV6-3 and TRBJ2-5; D call uncertain. The CDR3 sequence is 14 residues long. Germline V gene data show CDR1 as MNHEY and CDR2 as SVGEGT. Trimming stripped 4 bases from V and 5 bases from J, with 14 bases between. In DNA, the CDR3 is TGTGCCAGCAGTTCCGTAACGGTAGGGGAGACCCAGTACTTC. This encodes CASSSVTVGETQYF.

This clonotype has at least ten counts. The rearrangement links TRBV4-1 to TRBJ2-3; D call uncertain. Per the germline V gene, CDR1 is MGHRA and CDR2 is YSYEKL. V dropped 1 base and J dropped 4 bases, with 3 bases sitting between them. The CDR3 has 12 residues. The CDR3 DNA is TGCGCCAGCAGCCAAGCGGCAGATACGCAGTATTTT. This encodes CASSQAADTQYF.

The rearrangement uses TRBV13 and TRBJ2-5; D possibly corresponds to TRBD2 (7 bases). The V gene lost 4 bases and the J gene lost 2 bases, with 14 bases spanning the gap. From germline, CDR1 is PRHDT and CDR2 FYEKMQ (reference sequence). The CDR3 contains 15 residues. CDR3 sequence (DNA): TGTGCCAGCAGCTCCCACCGGGGGGCACAAGAGACCCAGTACTTC. This encodes CASSSHRGAQETQYF.

This clonotype has just a few counts. This sequence joins TRBV5-6 and TRBJ1-1, with no clear D. Germline CDR1 reads SGHDT; CDR2 reads YYEEEE. The V end lost 1 base, the J end lost 8 bases, and 6 bases lay between the germline ends. CDR3 length: 11 residues. The chain's CDR3 is CASSLLSEAFF. Written as DNA, the CDR3 is TGTGCCAGCAGCTTGTTATCCGAAGCTTTCTTT.

This clonotype showed up many times. The rearrangement links TRBV7-9 to TRBJ2-2, with no clear D. The CDR3 has 14 amino acids. Germline V gene sequence: CDR1 SEHNR, CDR2 FQNEAQ (reference sequence). V gave up 5 bases and J gave up 7 bases, with 14 bases separating them. The CDR3 DNA follows: TGTGCCAGCAGCCTCCGATCGACGGTCGGGGAGCTGTTTTTT. Translated, it gives CASSLRSTVGELFF.

There are many counts of this clonotype. The chain couples TRBV5-1 to TRBJ2-3; D is perhaps TRBD1 (5 bases). Trimming shortened V by 5 bases and J by 4 bases, and 11 bases separated the two germline ends. There are 13 residues in the CDR3. Germline CDR1 reads SGHRS; CDR2 reads YFSETQ. The CDR3 DNA follows: TGCGCCAGCAGGCCCCAGGGTTCAGATACGCAGTATTTT. It codes for CASRPQGSDTQYF.

In this sample, this clonotype turned up a few times. The chain recombines TRBV27 with TRBJ1-1; D gene uncertain. The CDR3 has 14 amino acids. Germline V gives CDR1 MNHEY, CDR2 SMNVEV (reference sequence). V was shortened by 4 bases and J by 0 bases, with 9 bases between the two germline ends. Written as DNA, the CDR3 is TGTGCCAGCAGTTCGGTGGGGTTGAACACTGAAGCTTTCTTT. Its translation: CASSSVGLNTEAFF.

The sample holds a few counts of this clonotype. This chain uses TRBV6-2 or TRBV6-3 with TRBJ2-7; TRBD1 agrees at 8 bases. CDR1 is MNHEY and CDR2 is SVGEGT in the germline V gene. This CDR3 comprises 15 residues. J lost 1 base, V lost 6 bases, and 8 bases had no gene match. In DNA form, the CDR3 reads TGTGCCAGCAGCTCGATCCGGGACAGGTCCTACGAGCAGTACTTC. Its translation: CASSSIRDRSYEQYF.

The chain couples TRBV11-1 to TRBJ2-7; D not certain. The CDR3 sequence is 12 residues long. Germline-derived CDR1 and CDR2 are SGHAT and FQDESV (reference sequence). Trimming removed 10 bases at V and 3 bases at J, with 13 bases between. The CDR3 bases are TGTGCCACCCTGGGTCAGAACTACGAGCAGTACTTC. Protein product: CATLGQNYEQYF.

The rearrangement links TRBV6-4 to TRBJ2-1; 7 nucleotides match TRBD2. This CDR3 has 17 amino acids. CDR1 is MRHNA and CDR2 is SNTAGT in the germline V gene. V lost 2 bases, J lost 2 bases, and 9 bases stayed unmatched. The CDR3 reads CASSDTSGAGAYNEQFF. In DNA, the CDR3 is TGTGCCAGCAGTGACACTTCTGGGGCGGGGGCCTACAATGAGCAGTTCTTC.

This chain connects TRBV7-7 to TRBJ2-5; 9 bases map to TRBD1. The V gene's germline CDR1 is SSHAT and CDR2 FNYEAQ (reference sequence). This CDR3 spans 17 amino acids. V lost 5 bases and J lost 5; bases outside the gene matches: 15. In DNA form, the CDR3 reads TGTGCCAGCAGCATAACGGCCGGGACAGGGTATCCGGAGACCCAGTACTTC. Protein sequence: CASSITAGTGYPETQYF.

The chain uses TRBV27 and TRBJ2-5; TRBD2 agrees at 11 bases. This CDR3 has 15 residues. Per the germline V gene, CDR1 is MNHEY and CDR2 is SMNVEV (reference sequence). Germline trimming cut 6 bases from V and 0 bases from J; bases unmatched to any gene: 3. The CDR3, as DNA: TGTGCCAGCAGCCGTAGCGGGGGGGACCAAGAGACCCAGTACTTC. It is translated as CASSRSGGDQETQYF.